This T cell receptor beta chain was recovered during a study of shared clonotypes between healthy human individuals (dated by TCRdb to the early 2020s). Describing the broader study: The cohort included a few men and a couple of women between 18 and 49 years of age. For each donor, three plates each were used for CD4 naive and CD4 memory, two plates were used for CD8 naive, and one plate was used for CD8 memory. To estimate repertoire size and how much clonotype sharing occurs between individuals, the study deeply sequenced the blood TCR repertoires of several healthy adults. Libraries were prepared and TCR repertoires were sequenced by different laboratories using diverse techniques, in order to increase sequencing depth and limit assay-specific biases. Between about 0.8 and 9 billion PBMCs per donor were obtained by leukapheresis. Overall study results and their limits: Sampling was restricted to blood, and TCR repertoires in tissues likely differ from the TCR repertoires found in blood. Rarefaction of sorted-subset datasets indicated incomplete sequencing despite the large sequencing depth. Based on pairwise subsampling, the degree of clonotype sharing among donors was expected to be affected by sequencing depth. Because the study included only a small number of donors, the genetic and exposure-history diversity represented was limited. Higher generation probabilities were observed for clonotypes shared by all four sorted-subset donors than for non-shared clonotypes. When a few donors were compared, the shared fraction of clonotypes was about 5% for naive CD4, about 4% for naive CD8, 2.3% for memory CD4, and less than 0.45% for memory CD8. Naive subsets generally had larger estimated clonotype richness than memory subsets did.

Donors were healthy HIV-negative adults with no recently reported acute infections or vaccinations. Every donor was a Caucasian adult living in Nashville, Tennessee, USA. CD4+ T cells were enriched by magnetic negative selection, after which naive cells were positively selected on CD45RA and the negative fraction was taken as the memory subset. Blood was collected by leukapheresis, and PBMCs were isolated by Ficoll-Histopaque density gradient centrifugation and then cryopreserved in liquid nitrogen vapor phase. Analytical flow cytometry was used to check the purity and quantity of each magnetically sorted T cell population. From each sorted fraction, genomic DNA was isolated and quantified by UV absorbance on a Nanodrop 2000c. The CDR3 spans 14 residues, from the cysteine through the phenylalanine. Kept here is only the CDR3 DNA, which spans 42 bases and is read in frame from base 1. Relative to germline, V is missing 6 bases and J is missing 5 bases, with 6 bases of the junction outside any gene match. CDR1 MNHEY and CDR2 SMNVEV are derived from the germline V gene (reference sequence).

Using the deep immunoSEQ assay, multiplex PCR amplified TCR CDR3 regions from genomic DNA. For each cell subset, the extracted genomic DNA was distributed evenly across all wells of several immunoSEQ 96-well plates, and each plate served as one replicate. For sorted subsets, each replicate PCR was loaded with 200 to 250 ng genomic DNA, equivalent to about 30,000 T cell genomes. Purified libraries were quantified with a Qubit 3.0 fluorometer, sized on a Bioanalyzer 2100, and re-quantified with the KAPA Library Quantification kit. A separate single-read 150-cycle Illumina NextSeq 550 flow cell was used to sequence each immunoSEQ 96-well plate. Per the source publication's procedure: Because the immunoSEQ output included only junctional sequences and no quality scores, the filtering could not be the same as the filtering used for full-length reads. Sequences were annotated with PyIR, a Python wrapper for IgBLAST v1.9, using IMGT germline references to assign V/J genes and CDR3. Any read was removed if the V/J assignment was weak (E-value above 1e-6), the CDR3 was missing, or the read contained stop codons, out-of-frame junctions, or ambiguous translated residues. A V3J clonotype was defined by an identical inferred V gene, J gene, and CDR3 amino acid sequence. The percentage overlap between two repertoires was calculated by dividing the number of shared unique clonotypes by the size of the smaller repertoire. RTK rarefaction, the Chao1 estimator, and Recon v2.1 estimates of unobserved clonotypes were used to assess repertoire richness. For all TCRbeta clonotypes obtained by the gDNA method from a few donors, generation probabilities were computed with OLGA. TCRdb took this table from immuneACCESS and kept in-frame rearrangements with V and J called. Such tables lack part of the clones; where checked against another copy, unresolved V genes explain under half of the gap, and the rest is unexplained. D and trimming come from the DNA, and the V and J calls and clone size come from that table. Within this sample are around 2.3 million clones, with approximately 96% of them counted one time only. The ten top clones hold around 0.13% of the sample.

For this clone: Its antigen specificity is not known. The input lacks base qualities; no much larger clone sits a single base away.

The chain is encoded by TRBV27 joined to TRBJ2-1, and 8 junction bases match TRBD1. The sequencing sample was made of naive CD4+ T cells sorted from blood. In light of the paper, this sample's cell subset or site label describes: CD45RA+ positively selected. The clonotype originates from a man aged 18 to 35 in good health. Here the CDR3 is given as CASRTGQANNEQFF. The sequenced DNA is TGTGCCAGCAGAACGGGACAGGCAAACAATGAGCAGTTCTTC.